This TCR beta chain was sequenced for a study of T-cell memory formation after mild COVID-19. Study conclusions and caveats: Mainly CM and EM harbored the contracting CD4+ clones; mainly EMRA harbored the CD8+ ones.

A note on this clonotype: Its antigen is unknown.

There are 13 residues in the CDR3. Germline V gives CDR1 MNHEY, CDR2 SMNVEV (reference sequence). V lost 3 bases to trimming and J lost 6 bases, with 11 bases between them. From the 5' RACE reads, TCRdb called clonotypes with MiXCR, one entry per CDR3 protein. The repertoire includes hundreds of thousands of distinct CDR3 sequences, around 21% of them detected once, and under 15% sits in the top ten. The chain employs TRBV27 and TRBJ1-1; D not certain. The sample consisted of PBMCs or a T cell subset sorted from them (not recorded which). This TCR came from an adult woman who had mild COVID-19 (a few samples of this study predate the infection). Cell type and time point are not known. The CDR3 DNA follows: TGTGCCAGCAGTTTCAACGGGATTGCTGAAGCTTTCTTT. Translation gives CASSFNGIAEAFF.